This TCR beta chain was sequenced during a study of CD8 T cells in ankylosing spondylitis. Study-wide results and limits: Fewer than 10 highly homologous variants made up a TCR beta motif that seemed to typify ankylosing spondylitis blood. Several of the motif variants were reported before in synovial fluid and blood from reactive arthritis.

The CDR3 has 12 residues. Germline values: CDR1 SGDLS, CDR2 YYNGEE. V lost 5 bases and J lost 3; bases outside the gene matches: 0. A remark on this clonotype: The target antigen is unknown.

Construction of TCR beta libraries was performed using quantitative 5'-RACE with molecular barcodes. TCRdb recomputed calls from the 5' RACE reads with MiXCR, one row per CDR3 protein. This table has around 540,000 distinct CDR3 sequences, approximately 11% appearing once. Sequenced input: blood, either unsorted or a sorted T cell fraction (not recorded which). This rearrangement joins TRBV9 to TRBJ2-3, with TRBD2 matching 7 bases. This clonotype was sampled from a male donor with ankylosing spondylitis. The CDR3 protein is CASRAGTDTQYF. CDR3 sequence (DNA): TGTGCCAGCAGAGCGGGAACAGATACGCAGTATTTT.